This TCR beta chain appears in the sequencing data of a study of cytomegalovirus exposure and HLA in healthy donors. The study, taken as a whole, reports: A further, later analysis showed that HLA-associated TCR beta chains (compared with equally common others) were more clonally expanded. Several V segments, TRBV6-2 and TRBV6-3 among them, could not be told apart and were dropped. What a later analysis showed was that several of the most significant clusters appeared linked to common viral pathogens.

This clone came up a few times. Its antigen is not known. A multiplex PCR was run with 60 Vbeta primers and 13 Jbeta primers. Profiling relied on immunoSEQ multiplex PCR, and the TCRdb table lists in-frame clones only, not all of them. The table records some 40,000 clones, around 82% of them present only once. In germline, CDR1 is MNHNS, CDR2 SASEGT. The CDR3 has 14 amino acids. Trimming pared 4 bases from V and 2 bases from J, leaving 6 bases between. Specimen: PBMCs. This sequence joins TRBV6-1 and TRBJ1-6; possible D gene TRBD1, 5 bases. This sequence was found in a woman in her late teens or twenties in good health and CMV-seropositive. The chain's CDR3 is CASSAGPYNSPLHF. The CDR3, as DNA: TGTGCCAGCAGTGCAGGGCCCTATAATTCACCCCTCCACTTT.